A single TCR beta chain is shown here with its context. Assay used: immunoSEQ multiplex PCR; TCRdb lists only in-frame clones, some missing. The repertoire holds about 27,000 clones, with 77% as singletons. This record belongs to a study of sequential checkpoint blockade in melanoma. The overall study: Each arm's sequence ended with maintenance nivolumab.

Treatment in this sample: randomized to nivolumab then ipilimumab (arm A) or the reverse (arm B). None of the patients previously received DNA-damaging chemotherapy. The CDR3 totals 14 residues. V gave up 4 bases and J gave up 4 bases, with 12 bases separating them. Germline assignment: CDR1 SGDLS and CDR2 YYNGEE. The receptor's source is a human donor with melanoma. The sequencing here drew on CD8+ T cells sorted from blood (inferred from file names), taken from a patient given nivolumab and ipilimumab in sequence. The V call is TRBV9, the J call TRBJ2-1; D is perhaps TRBD1 (7 bases). As DNA, the CDR3 is TGTGCCAGCAGCAAGGAGGGGGCTTACAATGAGCAGTTCTTC. This translates into CASSKEGAYNEQFF.